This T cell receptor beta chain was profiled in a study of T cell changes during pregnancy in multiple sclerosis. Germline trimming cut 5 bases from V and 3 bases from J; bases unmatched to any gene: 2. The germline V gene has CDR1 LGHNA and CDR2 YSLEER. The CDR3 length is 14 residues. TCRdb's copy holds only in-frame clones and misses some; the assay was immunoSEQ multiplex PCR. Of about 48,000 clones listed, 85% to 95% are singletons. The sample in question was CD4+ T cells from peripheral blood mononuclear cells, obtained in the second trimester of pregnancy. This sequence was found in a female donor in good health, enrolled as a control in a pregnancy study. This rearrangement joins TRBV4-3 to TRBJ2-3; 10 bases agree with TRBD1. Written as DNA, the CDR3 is TGCGCCAGCAGCACGGGACAGGGGACAGATACGCAGTATTTT. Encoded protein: CASSTGQGTDTQYF.